This T cell receptor beta chain derives from a study of T cells in localized non-small cell lung cancer. Repertoires were generated with immunoSEQ multiplex PCR, while TCRdb's copy carries only in-frame clones and drops some. This sample yields about 33,000 clones, of which around four fifths are seen a single time; less than 45% belongs to the top ten. The CDR3 contains 14 residues. Germline V gives CDR1 LNHDA, CDR2 SQIVND (reference sequence). V lost 3 bases and J 4 bases, leaving 12 bases between the germline ends. General study results and limits: The study linked higher blood T cell density to longer overall survival. Tumor trailed uninvolved adjacent lung in T cell clonality, which peaked there.

Notes on this clone: No antigen is known for it.

This sequence joins TRBV19 and TRBJ1-2; TRBD1 is a possible D gene (5 bases). The sequence was obtained from a male donor aged 60 or older with stage II squamous cell lung carcinoma. The source material was peripheral blood, sampled before any cancer treatment. CDR3 DNA sequence: TGTGCCAGTAGTATGGGGAGGGGTGCCTATGGCTACACCTTC. Amino acids: CASSMGRGAYGYTF.